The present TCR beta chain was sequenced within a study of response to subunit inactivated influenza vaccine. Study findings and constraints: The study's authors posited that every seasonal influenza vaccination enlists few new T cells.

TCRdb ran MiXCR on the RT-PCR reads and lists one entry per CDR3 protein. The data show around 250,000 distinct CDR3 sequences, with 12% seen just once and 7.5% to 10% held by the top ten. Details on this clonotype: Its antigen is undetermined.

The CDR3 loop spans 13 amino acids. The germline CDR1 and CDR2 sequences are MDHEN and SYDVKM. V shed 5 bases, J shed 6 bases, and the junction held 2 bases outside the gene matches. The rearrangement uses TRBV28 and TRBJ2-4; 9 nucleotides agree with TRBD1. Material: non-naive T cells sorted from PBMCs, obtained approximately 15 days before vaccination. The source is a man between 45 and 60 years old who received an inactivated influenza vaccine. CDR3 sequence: CASSRQGGNIQYF. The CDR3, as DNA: TGTGCCAGCAGTCGACAGGGGGGAAACATTCAGTACTTC.